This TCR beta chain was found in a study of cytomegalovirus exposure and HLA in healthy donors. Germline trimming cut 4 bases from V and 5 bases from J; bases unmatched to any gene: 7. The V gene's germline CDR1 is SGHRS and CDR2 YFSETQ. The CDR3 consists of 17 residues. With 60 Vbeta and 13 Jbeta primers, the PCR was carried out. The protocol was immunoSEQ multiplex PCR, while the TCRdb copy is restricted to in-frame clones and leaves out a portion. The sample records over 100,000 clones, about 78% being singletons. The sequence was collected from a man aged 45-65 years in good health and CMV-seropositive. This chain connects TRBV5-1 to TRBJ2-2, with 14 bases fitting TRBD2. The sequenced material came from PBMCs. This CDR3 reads CASSDGTSGRWTGELFF. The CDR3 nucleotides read TGCGCCAGCAGCGACGGGACTAGCGGGAGATGGACCGGGGAGCTGTTTTTT.